This is a list of T cell receptor beta chains from one sample in a study of metastatic and nonmetastatic thyroid tumors. TCRdb re-called clones from the PCR reads using MiXCR. Among roughly 58,000 clones listed, 4% to 4.5% were seen once. Sequenced material: blood. Receptors originate from a female donor with papillary thyroid cancer or a benign thyroid nodule (not recorded which). Some clones in this sample may be carry-over from other donors' samples. CDR3s include the opening cysteine and the closing phenylalanine or tryptophan. Each record gives: CDR3 protein, CDR3 DNA, clone size, J gene, V gene, D gene. A D gene is named only where the DNA matches it firmly. The listing skips clone size in some rows; elsewhere it reads once, few, many or a size class.

CASSLAFNQPQHF | TGTGCCAGCAGCCTAGCGTTTAATCAGCCCCAGCATTTT | NA | TRBJ1-5 | TRBV7-2 | NA
CASSWTSGRGGELFF | TGTGCCAGCAGCTGGACTAGCGGGAGGGGTGGGGAGCTGTTTTTT | many | TRBJ2-2 | TRBV7-2 | TRBD2
CATSRGSVSSGANVLTF | TGTGCCACCAGCCGTGGGTCGGTAAGCTCTGGGGCCAACGTCCTGACTTTC | many | TRBJ2-6 | TRBV24-1 | NA
CSVQGGNTEAFF | TGCAGCGTTCAGGGGGGTAACACTGAAGCTTTCTTT | many | TRBJ1-1 | TRBV29-1 | TRBD1
CASSFSGGHPSYEQYF | TGTGCCAGCAGTTTTTCGGGGGGGCATCCATCCTACGAGCAGTACTTC | NA | TRBJ2-7 | TRBV6-9 | TRBD2
CASSQANARGPQHF | TGTGCCAGCAGCCAAGCGAACGCTCGGGGGCCCCAGCATTTT | many | TRBJ1-5 | TRBV3-1 | NA
CASSFQGRGGTEAFF | TGCGCCAGCAGCTTTCAAGGACGGGGTGGAACTGAAGCTTTCTTT | many | TRBJ1-1 | TRBV5-1 | NA
CASSIVGPDTQYF | TGTGCCAGTAGTATAGTGGGCCCAGATACGCAGTATTTT | many | TRBJ2-3 | TRBV19 | NA
CGARRPGTNCNEQFF | TGCGGTGCTAGACGACCCGGGACAAATTGCAATGAGCAGTTCTTC | NA | TRBJ2-1 | TRBV20-1 | NA
CGGRLNTGELFF | TGCGGCGGCAGGCTTAACACCGGGGAGCTGTTTTTT | many | TRBJ2-2 | TRBV20-1 | NA
CASTIRWEKLFF | TGTGCCAGCACCATTAGGTGGGAGAAACTGTTTTTT | few | TRBJ1-4 | TRBV28 | NA
CATSDGPVELFF | TGTGCCACCAGTGACGGTCCCGTGGAGCTGTTTTTT | NA | TRBJ2-2 | TRBV24-1 | NA
CASSGYPGEDYGYTF | TGCGCCAGCAGTGGCTATCCTGGGGAAGACTATGGCTACACCTTC | many | TRBJ1-2 | TRBV10-2 | NA
CAWQRAGSDTQYF | TGTGCCTGGCAGAGGGCCGGGTCAGATACGCAGTATTTT | many | TRBJ2-3 | TRBV30 | NA
CACNTGQNYEQYF | TGTGCCTGCAATACAGGACAGAACTACGAGCAGTACTTC | few | TRBJ2-7 | TRBV30 | NA
CASSGDRGNTIYF | TGTGCCAGCAGTGGGGACAGGGGAAACACCATATATTTT | many | TRBJ1-3 | TRBV2 | TRBD1
CTSRTTHMHTEAFF | TGTACCAGTAGGACGACACATATGCACACTGAAGCTTTCTTT | NA | TRBJ1-1 | TRBV19 | NA
CASSYTVPGLAYISYNEQFF | TGTGCCAGCAGTTACACGGTACCGGGACTAGCGTACATCTCCTACAATGAGCAGTTCTTC | many | TRBJ2-1 | TRBV6-5 | TRBD2
CASRLTGYTDTQYF | TGCGCCAGCAGACTTACGGGATACACAGATACGCAGTATTTT | many | TRBJ2-3 | TRBV5-1 | NA
CASSLGGGAGGIPRRACF | TGTGCCAGCAGCTTAGGAGGGGGGGCGGGAGGGATTCCCCGGCGAGCTTGCTTC | many | TRBJ2-7 | TRBV11-2 | TRBD2
CASRGLGQDEQYF | TGTGCCAGCAGGGGTCTGGGCCAGGACGAGCAGTACTTC | medium-sized | TRBJ2-7 | TRBV27 | NA
CASSLAGRQPQHF | TGTGCCAGCAGTTTAGCAGGGAGACAGCCCCAGCATTTT | NA | TRBJ1-5 | TRBV12-3/TRBV12-4 | NA
CASSQDGLAGGNEQFF | TGTGCCAGCAGCCAAGATGGACTAGCGGGAGGGAATGAGCAGTTCTTC | many | TRBJ2-1 | TRBV4-2 | TRBD2
CASSLGGTSYEQYF | TGTGCCAGCAGTTTGGGGGGGACTAGCTACGAGCAGTACTTC | few | TRBJ2-7 | TRBV27 | TRBD2